The 23 T cell receptor beta chains presented below share a single source sample, sequenced in a study of cytomegalovirus exposure and HLA in healthy donors. The PCR contained 60 Vbeta and 13 Jbeta primers. Profiled with immunoSEQ multiplex PCR; TCRdb holds only in-frame clones, not every one. The data contain 140,000 to 150,000 clones, almost 85% of them seen just once; the ten biggest clones take up roughly 9.7%. The sequenced sample was PBMCs. Receptors originate from a woman aged 55-70 years in good health and CMV-seropositive.

V usage is TRBV18 and J usage is TRBJ1-1, with a possible D match to TRBD1 (6 bases). Germline V gene lookup returns CDR1 KGHSH and CDR2 LQKENI. V lost 1 base and J 0 bases, leaving 15 bases between the germline ends. The CDR3 extends over 17 amino acids. In nucleotides, the CDR3 is TGTGCCAGCTCACCACGCGTTGGGGGGGCTCTGAACACTGAAGCTTTCTTT. This gives the protein CASSPRVGGALNTEAFF.

The V call is TRBV7-3, the J call TRBJ2-1, with 9 bases identical to TRBD2. J was trimmed by 8 bases and V by 2 bases; bases with no gene match: 10. The CDR3 sequence is 16 residues long. CDR1 SGHTA and CDR2 FQGTGA come from the germline V gene. The CDR3 sequence: CASSLVASGISYEQFF. In nucleotides, the CDR3 is TGTGCCAGCAGCTTAGTGGCTAGCGGGATAAGTTATGAGCAGTTCTTC.

J is TRBJ1-1 and V is TRBV27; D is possibly TRBD1 (6 bases). Germline CDR1 is MNHEY and CDR2 is SMNVEV (reference sequence). The CDR3 loop spans 14 amino acids. V dropped 4 bases and J dropped 0 bases, with 9 bases sitting between them. This chain's CDR3 is CASSSRDMNTEAFF. In DNA, the CDR3 is TGTGCCAGCAGTTCACGGGACATGAACACTGAAGCTTTCTTT.

The gene calls are TRBV27 and TRBJ2-2; D unresolved. CDR1 is MNHEY and CDR2 is SMNVEV in the germline V gene (reference sequence). V was pared by 1 base and J by 2 bases, with 8 bases between. The CDR3 has 15 amino acids. CDR3 in DNA: TGTGCCAGCAGTTTATATGGCCCCAACACCGGGGAGCTGTTTTTT. It yields the protein CASSLYGPNTGELFF.

This chain joins TRBV7-3 and TRBJ2-3; D possibly corresponds to TRBD2 (6 bases). CDR1 SGHTA and CDR2 FQGTGA come from the germline V gene. With 5 bases removed from V and 1 base from J, the gap between germline ends came to 16 bases. The CDR3 has 16 amino acids. In DNA form, the CDR3 reads TGTGCCAGCAGCCTAGGACTACCGGGGGGCACAGATACGCAGTATTTT. Translating gives CASSLGLPGGTDTQYF.

The chain carries TRBV27 and TRBJ2-3; 8 nucleotides align to TRBD2. The trim removed 6 bases at V and 2 bases at J, leaving 10 bases unmatched. The CDR3 consists of 16 residues. Germline CDR1 and CDR2: MNHEY and SMNVEV (reference sequence). CDR3 sequence: CASSLGLAGATDTQYF. In DNA form, the CDR3 reads TGTGCCAGCAGCCTCGGGCTAGCGGGCGCCACAGATACGCAGTATTTT.

The J gene is TRBJ1-5, the V gene TRBV10-1, with 10 bases fitting TRBD1. With V trimmed by 0 bases and J by 2 bases, 19 bases remained unmatched. Germline V gene data show CDR1 as WNHNN and CDR2 as SYGVQD (reference sequence). The CDR3 contains 22 residues. The CDR3 DNA reads TGCGCCAGCAGTGAGTCGAGTCACGGGGACAGGGGACTACGGTGTGGCAATCAGCCCCAGCATTTT. It yields the protein CASSESSHGDRGLRCGNQPQHF.

The CDR3 nucleotides are TGCAGCGGTACAGGGGGCCCCACTAGAGAGACCCAGTACTTC. It specifies CSGTGGPTRETQYF. The genes are TRBV29-1 and TRBJ2-5, with 9 bases matching TRBD1. Trimming at V came to 7 bases and at J to 4 bases, leaving 10 bases not matched to a gene. Germline CDR1 reads SQVTM; CDR2 reads ANQGSEA. There are 14 residues in the CDR3.

The genes are TRBV5-1 and TRBJ2-2; 11 positions agree with TRBD1. Trimming cost V 1 base and J 7 bases; bases outside gene matches: 6. The length of the CDR3 is 16 residues. Per the germline V gene, CDR1 is SGHRS and CDR2 is YFSETQ. CDR3 sequence: CASSLWTGGQGGELFF. CDR3 in DNA: TGCGCCAGCAGCTTGTGGACAGGGGGCCAAGGCGGGGAGCTGTTTTTT.

This clone appeared a few times. The same CDR3 is also encoded by other DNA sequences in this sample. The chain couples TRBV2 to TRBJ2-3; the match to TRBD2 covers 10 bases. CDR3 length: 18 amino acids. V was pared by 5 bases and J by 5 bases, with 16 bases of the junction left unmatched. The germline V gene encodes CDR1 SNHLY and CDR2 FYNNEI. Here the CDR3 reads CASSTRGGAGGPGDTQYF. The CDR3 nucleotides read TGTGCCAGCAGTACGCGTGGAGGAGCGGGAGGGCCCGGAGATACGCAGTATTTT. The variable domain in full, completed from reference TRBV2 and TRBJ2-3, reads EPEVTQTPSHQVTQMGQEVILRCVPISNHLYFYWYRQILGQKVEFLVSFYNNEISEKSEIFDDQFSVERPDGSNFTLKIRSTKLEDSAMYFCASSTRGGAGGPGDTQYFGPGTRLTVL.

The DNA of the CDR3 is TGTGCCAGTAGGCCTATTTTGAGCGGAGTGGGCAATGAGCAGTTCTTC. It specifies CASRPILSGVGNEQFF. This chain connects TRBV19 to TRBJ2-1, with D maybe TRBD2 (5 bases). V was clipped by 6 bases and J by 6 bases, with 21 bases between them. Germline CDR1 LNHDA, CDR2 SQIVND (reference sequence). This CDR3 comprises 16 residues.

The rearrangement joins TRBV2 to TRBJ2-1; no reliable D call. V lost 3 bases to trimming and J lost 0 bases, with 6 bases between them. The CDR3 length is 14 residues. CDR1 and CDR2 from the germline V gene are SNHLY and FYNNEI. The CDR3 reads CASSDWSSYNEQFF. The CDR3, as DNA: TGTGCCAGCAGTGACTGGAGCTCCTACAATGAGCAGTTCTTC. Looking up the rest from reference TRBV2 and TRBJ2-1 gives the full variable domain: EPEVTQTPSHQVTQMGQEVILRCVPISNHLYFYWYRQILGQKVEFLVSFYNNEISEKSEIFDDQFSVERPDGSNFTLKIRSTKLEDSAMYFCASSDWSSYNEQFFGPGTRLTVL.

In nucleotides, the CDR3 is TGTGCCAGCAGCTCGGTTCTAGCGGGAGCAATAGATACGCAGTATTTT. Protein: CASSSVLAGAIDTQYF. This sequence joins TRBV5-6 and TRBJ2-3; 10 nucleotides line up with TRBD2. The CDR3 spans 16 residues. The germline gives CDR1 SGHDT, CDR2 YYEEEE. V was clipped by 3 bases and J by 5 bases; unmatched bases: 9.

This sequence joins TRBV6-6 and TRBJ1-4, with D hard to call. This CDR3 has 16 residues. Trimming removed 6 bases from V and 0 bases from J, with 14 bases in between. Germline V gene data show CDR1 as MNHNY and CDR2 as SVGAGI (reference sequence). CDR3 nucleotides: TGTGCCAGCAGGAAAACCGTCGGGGCAACTAATGAAAAACTGTTTTTT. Amino acids: CASRKTVGATNEKLFF.

V usage is TRBV7-9 and J usage is TRBJ2-5; no reliable D call. Per the germline V gene, CDR1 is SEHNR and CDR2 is FQNEAQ (reference sequence). The CDR3 has 14 amino acids. The V end was cut by 2 bases, the J end by 2 bases, with 9 bases between. This CDR3 reads CASSLILLQETQYF. CDR3 nucleotides: TGTGCCAGCAGCTTAATCCTGTTACAAGAGACCCAGTACTTC.

This chain joins TRBV18 and TRBJ1-2, with 9 bases lining up with TRBD1. Looked up from germline, CDR1 is KGHSH and CDR2 is LQKENI. The CDR3 length is 15 residues. After removal of 1 base from V and 6 bases from J, the junction contained 6 bases not matched to a gene. The CDR3 here is CASSPLPDRGDGYTF. In nucleotides, the CDR3 is TGTGCCAGCTCACCACTCCCGGACAGGGGTGATGGCTACACCTTC.

The V gene is TRBV5-4, the J gene TRBJ2-7, with 12 nucleotides matching TRBD2. Germline V gene data show CDR1 as SGHNT and CDR2 as YYREEE (reference sequence). V lost 6 bases, J lost 3 bases, and 10 bases stayed unmatched. The CDR3 is 16 amino acids. Here the CDR3 reads CASTMRTSGKHYEQYF. The CDR3 DNA sequence: TGTGCCAGCACCATGCGGACTAGCGGGAAACACTACGAGCAGTACTTC.

The chain combines TRBV10-3 with TRBJ2-6; 9 nucleotides line up with TRBD1. Germline V gene sequence: CDR1 ENHRY, CDR2 SYGVKD. The CDR3 is 18 amino acids. Trimming cost V 5 bases and J 4 bases; bases outside gene matches: 12. CDR3 loop: CAISPSGTGLAGANVLTF. The CDR3 coding sequence is TGTGCCATCAGTCCGTCGGGGACAGGGTTGGCGGGGGCCAACGTCCTGACTTTC.

The chain links TRBV19 to TRBJ1-2; the D gene is possibly TRBD1 (6 bases). Germline-derived CDR1 and CDR2 are LNHDA and SQIVND (reference sequence). The V end lost 4 bases, the J end lost 2 bases, and 14 bases lay between the germline ends. CDR3 length equals 15 residues. CDR3: CASSNRRGGNYGYTF. Written as DNA, the CDR3 is TGTGCCAGTAGTAATCGACGGGGGGGCAACTATGGCTACACCTTC.

This chain joins TRBV30 and TRBJ2-1; the D gene is possibly TRBD1 (5 bases). The CDR3 has 16 residues. Trimming left V 1 base short and J 1 base short, with 14 bases between. Germline CDR1 GTSNPN, CDR2 SVGIG (reference sequence). CDR3: CAWSDPSRDSYNEQFF. CDR3 nucleotides: TGTGCCTGGAGTGACCCTTCCAGGGATTCCTACAATGAGCAGTTCTTC.

This rearrangement joins TRBV5-8 to TRBJ2-5; D is uncertain. V lost 2 bases to trimming and J lost 2 bases, with 16 bases between them. This CDR3 is built from 16 residues. Germline assignment: CDR1 SGHTS and CDR2 YDEGEE. For the CDR3, the DNA is TGTGCCAGCAGCTTTTTCAGTCCAAGAACACAAGAGACCCAGTACTTC. Protein product: CASSFFSPRTQETQYF. The full variable domain, completed using reference TRBV5-8 and TRBJ2-5, is EAGVTQSPTHLIKTRGQQATLRCSPISGHTSVYWYQQALGLGLQFLLWYDEGEERNRGNFPPRFSGRQFPNYSSELNVNALELEDSALYLCASSFFSPRTQETQYFGPGTRLLVL.

The rearrangement joins TRBV9 to TRBJ2-7, with 7 positions matching TRBD1. V dropped 0 bases and J dropped 1; count of bases not matched to a gene: 7. The length of the CDR3 is 16 residues. The germline gives CDR1 SGDLS, CDR2 YYNGEE. CDR3: CASSVVSDRWSYEQYF. CDR3 coding DNA: TGTGCCAGCAGCGTAGTGTCGGACAGGTGGTCCTACGAGCAGTACTTC.

This chain connects TRBV30 to TRBJ2-3; the match to TRBD1 covers 7 bases. V was clipped by 2 bases and J by 7 bases; unmatched bases: 12. Germline-derived CDR1 and CDR2 are GTSNPN and SVGIG (reference sequence). The CDR3 covers 15 residues. The CDR3 spells CAWSSLGQWGHTQYF. As DNA, the CDR3 is TGTGCCTGGAGTTCCCTGGGACAGTGGGGTCATACGCAGTATTTT.